A selection of T cell receptor beta chains follows, all from one sample in a study of blood T cell repertoires in COVID-19. Here immunoSEQ multiplex PCR was the method, and the copy in TCRdb shows in-frame clones only, minus some. There are roughly 120,000 clones in the sample; about 90% occur only once, and around 2.1% lies in the top ten. Sequences were obtained from peripheral blood. Every receptor here comes from a man aged 50 to 59 with COVID-19, enrolled during active disease. Both conserved end residues are part of each CDR3. The order of the fields is CDR3 protein, CDR3 DNA, clone size, V gene, D gene, J gene. The D gene is left open where the match is weak. Size values are once, few and many counts, or a class for expanded clones, and some rows have none.

CDR3: CASSPGQINQPQHF
DNA: TGTGCCAGCTCACCCGGACAGATCAATCAGCCCCAGCATTTT
size: once
V: TRBV18
D: NA
J: TRBJ1-5

CDR3: CASSQVLGDRVYLYEQYF
DNA: TGCGCCAGCAGCCAGGTCCTCGGGGACAGAGTATACCTCTACGAGCAGTACTTC
size: NA
V: TRBV4-1
D: TRBD1
J: TRBJ2-7

CDR3: CSVAHSGGKETQYF
DNA: TGCAGCGTAGCCCATTCAGGGGGGAAAGAGACCCAGTACTTC
size: NA
V: TRBV29-1
D: NA
J: TRBJ2-5

CDR3: CASSYHDIKNIQYF
DNA: TGTGCCAGCAGTTATCATGACATTAAAAACATTCAGTACTTC
size: NA
V: TRBV6-2/TRBV6-3
D: NA
J: TRBJ2-4

CDR3: CASRLPTSGRGNTQYF
DNA: TGTGCCAGCAGGCTCCCGACTAGCGGGAGGGGGAATACGCAGTATTTT
size: NA
V: TRBV28
D: TRBD2
J: TRBJ2-3

CDR3: CAWSYWDAGASYEQYF
DNA: TGTGCCTGGAGTTACTGGGATGCAGGGGCTAGCTACGAGCAGTACTTC
size: NA
V: TRBV30
D: NA
J: TRBJ2-7

CDR3: CASSPLAGGPYNEQFF
DNA: TGTGCCAGCAGCCCATTAGCGGGAGGGCCCTACAATGAGCAGTTCTTC
size: once
V: TRBV7-2
D: TRBD2
J: TRBJ2-1

CDR3: CASSPHGASNEQFF
DNA: TGTGCCAGCAGCCCGCATGGGGCTAGCAATGAGCAGTTCTTC
size: NA
V: TRBV11-2
D: NA
J: TRBJ2-1

CDR3: CAWSVTGREAYEQYF
DNA: TGTGCCTGGAGTGTTACCGGGCGGGAAGCCTACGAGCAGTACTTC
size: NA
V: TRBV30
D: NA
J: TRBJ2-7

CDR3: CSAGGGSGTSNTGELFF
DNA: TGCAGCGCTGGGGGAGGTAGCGGGACCTCGAACACCGGGGAGCTGTTTTTT
size: NA
V: TRBV29-1
D: TRBD2
J: TRBJ2-2

CDR3: CASSTDGGVAFF
DNA: TGTGCCAGCAGTACCGATGGAGGGGTAGCTTTCTTT
size: few
V: TRBV12-3/TRBV12-4
D: NA
J: TRBJ1-1

CDR3: CASSQLRDRVSGYTF
DNA: TGTGCCAGCAGTCAACTCCGGGACAGGGTAAGCGGCTACACCTTC
size: NA
V: TRBV3-1/TRBV3-2
D: TRBD1
J: TRBJ1-2

CDR3: CASSIAGGLTNTQYF
DNA: TGTGCCAGTAGTATAGCGGGAGGGCTCACGAATACGCAGTATTTT
size: NA
V: TRBV19
D: TRBD2
J: TRBJ2-3

CDR3: CASSLLGGGAYEQYF
DNA: TGTGCCAGCAGTTTATTAGGGGGTGGGGCGTACGAGCAGTACTTC
size: NA
V: TRBV28
D: NA
J: TRBJ2-7

CDR3: CAWSVRGNEQFF
DNA: TGTGCCTGGAGTGTACGGGGCAATGAGCAGTTCTTC
size: NA
V: TRBV30
D: NA
J: TRBJ2-1

CDR3: CASSTPSLGTDTQYF
DNA: TGTGCCAGTAGTACTCCTAGCCTCGGCACAGATACGCAGTATTTT
size: NA
V: TRBV19
D: NA
J: TRBJ2-3

CDR3: CASSLATRDRESTDTQYF
DNA: TGTGCCAGCAGCTTGGCGACTCGGGACAGGGAAAGCACAGATACGCAGTATTTT
size: once
V: TRBV12-1
D: NA
J: TRBJ2-3

CDR3: CASSIQGQSYEQYF
DNA: TGTGCCAGTAGTATACAGGGACAGTCCTACGAGCAGTACTTC
size: NA
V: TRBV19
D: TRBD1
J: TRBJ2-7

CDR3: CASSPSGGSRELFF
DNA: TGTGCCAGCAGCCCCTCCGGGGGTTCCCGGGAGCTGTTTTTT
size: NA
V: TRBV7-3
D: NA
J: TRBJ2-2

CDR3: CASERESTDTQYF
DNA: TGTGCCAGTGAGCGGGAGAGCACAGATACGCAGTATTTT
size: NA
V: TRBV6-5
D: TRBD2
J: TRBJ2-3

CDR3: CATSRGGQVVTFF
DNA: TGTGCCACCAGCAGAGGGGGGCAGGTAGTTACTTTCTTT
size: once
V: TRBV15
D: NA
J: TRBJ1-1

CDR3: CAIRKLAANEQFF
DNA: TGTGCCATCAGAAAACTAGCGGCCAATGAGCAGTTCTTC
size: NA
V: TRBV10-3
D: TRBD2
J: TRBJ2-1

CDR3: CASSQVGTTHNEQFF
DNA: TGTGCCAGCAGCCAAGTAGGGACTACCCACAATGAGCAGTTCTTC
size: NA
V: TRBV9
D: TRBD2
J: TRBJ2-1

CDR3: CASSSVGDKLYEQYF
DNA: TGTGCCAGCAGCTCAGTGGGGGACAAACTCTACGAGCAGTACTTC
size: NA
V: TRBV7-9
D: NA
J: TRBJ2-7

CDR3: CASSGAGESTDTQYF
DNA: TGTGCCAGCAGTGGAGCGGGAGAGAGCACAGATACGCAGTATTTT
size: NA
V: TRBV28
D: TRBD2
J: TRBJ2-3

CDR3: CASSIGLAGVVEQYF
DNA: TGTGCCAGCAGCATAGGACTAGCGGGAGTCGTCGAGCAGTACTTC
size: NA
V: TRBV2
D: TRBD2
J: TRBJ2-7

CDR3: CARPRGLAVNNEQFF
DNA: TGTGCCAGACCGAGGGGACTAGCGGTGAACAATGAGCAGTTCTTC
size: NA
V: TRBV6-4
D: TRBD2
J: TRBJ2-1

CDR3: CASSSSPAGYGYTF
DNA: TGTGCCAGCAGCTCGAGCCCGGCGGGCTATGGCTACACCTTC
size: once
V: TRBV11-1
D: NA
J: TRBJ1-2

CDR3: CASSRDTYYGYTF
DNA: TGTGCCAGCAGCCGTGACACGTACTATGGCTACACCTTC
size: NA
V: TRBV7-9
D: NA
J: TRBJ1-2

CDR3: CASSPLETGGYEQYF
DNA: TGCGCCAGCAGCCCTTTGGAGACAGGTGGCTACGAGCAGTACTTC
size: NA
V: TRBV5-1
D: NA
J: TRBJ2-7

CDR3: CAISVGSPNEQFF
DNA: TGTGCCATCAGTGTGGGTAGCCCCAATGAGCAGTTCTTC
size: NA
V: TRBV10-3
D: NA
J: TRBJ2-1

CDR3: CASSPSEVAGGQETQYF
DNA: TGTGCCAGTAGCCCAAGTGAGGTAGCGGGAGGTCAAGAGACCCAGTACTTC
size: NA
V: TRBV19
D: TRBD2
J: TRBJ2-5

CDR3: CASSRDRGDNEQFF
DNA: TGTGCCAGCTCACGGGACAGGGGAGACAATGAGCAGTTCTTC
size: NA
V: TRBV18
D: TRBD1
J: TRBJ2-1

CDR3: CASSNRDRGSGANVLTF
DNA: TGTGCCAGTAGCAACCGGGACAGGGGCTCTGGGGCCAACGTCCTGACTTTC
size: once
V: TRBV19
D: TRBD1
J: TRBJ2-6

CDR3: CASRGGPEAFF
DNA: TGTGCCAGCAGAGGGGGCCCTGAAGCTTTCTTT
size: NA
V: TRBV12-3/TRBV12-4
D: TRBD1
J: TRBJ1-1

CDR3: CASSYSDRVGAEAFF
DNA: TGTGCCAGCAGTTACTCGGACAGGGTTGGCGCTGAAGCTTTCTTT
size: NA
V: TRBV6-5
D: TRBD1
J: TRBJ1-1

CDR3: CASSTTSGSLITPYNEQFF
DNA: TGTGCCAGCAGTACGACTAGCGGGAGTCTAATTACGCCCTACAATGAGCAGTTCTTC
size: NA
V: TRBV6-2/TRBV6-3
D: TRBD2
J: TRBJ2-1

CDR3: CASREGASNQPQHF
DNA: TGTGCCAGCAGGGAGGGGGCGAGCAATCAGCCCCAGCATTTT
size: few
V: TRBV6-5
D: TRBD1
J: TRBJ1-5

CDR3: CASSFYGGQGSGGNEQFF
DNA: TGTGCCAGCAGTTTCTACGGGGGACAGGGGTCAGGCGGGAATGAGCAGTTCTTC
size: NA
V: TRBV28
D: TRBD1
J: TRBJ2-1

CDR3: CATVAPGDSPLHF
DNA: TGTGCCACCGTAGCCCCAGGGGATTCACCCCTCCACTTT
size: NA
V: TRBV2
D: NA
J: TRBJ1-6

CDR3: CASSWGTSGAQETQYF
DNA: TGCGCCAGCAGCTGGGGGACTAGCGGGGCACAAGAGACCCAGTACTTC
size: NA
V: TRBV5-1
D: TRBD2
J: TRBJ2-5

CDR3: CASSAQTYEQYF
DNA: TGTGCCAGCAGTGCGCAAACCTACGAGCAGTACTTC
size: NA
V: TRBV12-3/TRBV12-4
D: NA
J: TRBJ2-7

CDR3: CAAGTGGKSGEQFF
DNA: TGTGCCGCCGGGACAGGGGGCAAATCAGGGGAGCAGTTCTTC
size: NA
V: TRBV15
D: TRBD1
J: TRBJ2-1

CDR3: CASSTGQGAHEQYF
DNA: TGTGCCAGCAGTACGGGACAGGGGGCCCACGAGCAGTACTTC
size: NA
V: TRBV6-5
D: TRBD1
J: TRBJ2-7

CDR3: CASSLGLADYNEQFF
DNA: TGCGCCAGCAGCCTCGGACTAGCGGATTACAATGAGCAGTTCTTC
size: NA
V: TRBV4-1
D: TRBD2
J: TRBJ2-1

CDR3: CASSLGSSSTDTQYF
DNA: TGCGCCAGCAGCTTGGGGAGTTCTAGCACAGATACGCAGTATTTT
size: once
V: TRBV5-1
D: NA
J: TRBJ2-3

CDR3: CASSQEATGARVTQYF
DNA: TGCGCCAGCAGCCAAGAGGCAACAGGGGCTCGGGTGACCCAGTACTTC
size: NA
V: TRBV4-1
D: TRBD1
J: TRBJ2-5

CDR3: CASSGQILSSGNTIYF
DNA: TGTGCCAGCAGTGGACAGATTTTAAGCTCTGGAAACACCATATATTTT
size: NA
V: TRBV6-1
D: NA
J: TRBJ1-3

CDR3: CAISESNPGQGNSGANVLTF
DNA: TGTGCCATCAGTGAGTCGAATCCAGGACAGGGGAACTCTGGGGCCAACGTCCTGACTTTC
size: NA
V: TRBV10-3
D: TRBD1
J: TRBJ2-6

CDR3: CASSLKRTSGITDTQYF
DNA: TGTGCCAGCAGCTTAAAGAGGACTAGCGGGATCACAGATACGCAGTATTTT
size: NA
V: TRBV11-3
D: TRBD2
J: TRBJ2-3

CDR3: CAISGTSGGTDTQYF
DNA: TGTGCCATCAGCGGGACTAGCGGGGGGACAGATACGCAGTATTTT
size: NA
V: TRBV10-3
D: TRBD2
J: TRBJ2-3

CDR3: CASSVGIGSSTDTQYF
DNA: TGTGCCAGCAGCGTAGGAATTGGGAGTTCCACAGATACGCAGTATTTT
size: NA
V: TRBV9
D: NA
J: TRBJ2-3

CDR3: CASSPDWATSSYEQYF
DNA: TGTGCCAGCAGCCCAGACTGGGCCACCAGCTCCTACGAGCAGTACTTC
size: few
V: TRBV4-2
D: NA
J: TRBJ2-7

CDR3: CASSVGNGVYGYTF
DNA: TGTGCCAGCAGCGTAGGGAACGGAGTCTATGGCTACACCTTC
size: NA
V: TRBV9
D: NA
J: TRBJ1-2